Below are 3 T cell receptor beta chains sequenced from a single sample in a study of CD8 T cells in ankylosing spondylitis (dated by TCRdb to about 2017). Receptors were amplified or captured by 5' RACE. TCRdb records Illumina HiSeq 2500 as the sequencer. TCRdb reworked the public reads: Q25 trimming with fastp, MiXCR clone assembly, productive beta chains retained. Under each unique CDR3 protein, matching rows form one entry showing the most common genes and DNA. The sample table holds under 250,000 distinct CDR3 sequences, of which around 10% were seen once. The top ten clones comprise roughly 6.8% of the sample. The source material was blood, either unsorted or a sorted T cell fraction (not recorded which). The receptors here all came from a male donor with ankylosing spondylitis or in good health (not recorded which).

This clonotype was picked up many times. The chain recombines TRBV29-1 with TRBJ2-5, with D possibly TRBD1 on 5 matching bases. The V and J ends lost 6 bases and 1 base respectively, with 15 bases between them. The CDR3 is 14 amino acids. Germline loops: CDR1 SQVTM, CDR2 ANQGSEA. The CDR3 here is CSVAHGAFQETQYF. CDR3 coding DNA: TGCAGCGTAGCTCATGGGGCGTTCCAAGAGACCCAGTACTTC.

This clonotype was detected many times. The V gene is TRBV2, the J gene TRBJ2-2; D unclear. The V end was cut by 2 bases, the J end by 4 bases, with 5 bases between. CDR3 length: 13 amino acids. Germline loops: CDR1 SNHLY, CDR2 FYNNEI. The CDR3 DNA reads TGTGCCAGCAGTGAACGTAGCACCGGGGAGCTGTTTTTT. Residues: CASSERSTGELFF.

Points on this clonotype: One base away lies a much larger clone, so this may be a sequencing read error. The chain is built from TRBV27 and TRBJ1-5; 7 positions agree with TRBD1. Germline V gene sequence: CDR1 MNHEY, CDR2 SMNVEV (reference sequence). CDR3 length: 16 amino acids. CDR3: CAGSSSRGLGNQPQHF. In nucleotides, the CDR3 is TGTGCCGGCAGTTCATCTAGGGGGCTTGGCAATCAGCCCCAGCATTTT.